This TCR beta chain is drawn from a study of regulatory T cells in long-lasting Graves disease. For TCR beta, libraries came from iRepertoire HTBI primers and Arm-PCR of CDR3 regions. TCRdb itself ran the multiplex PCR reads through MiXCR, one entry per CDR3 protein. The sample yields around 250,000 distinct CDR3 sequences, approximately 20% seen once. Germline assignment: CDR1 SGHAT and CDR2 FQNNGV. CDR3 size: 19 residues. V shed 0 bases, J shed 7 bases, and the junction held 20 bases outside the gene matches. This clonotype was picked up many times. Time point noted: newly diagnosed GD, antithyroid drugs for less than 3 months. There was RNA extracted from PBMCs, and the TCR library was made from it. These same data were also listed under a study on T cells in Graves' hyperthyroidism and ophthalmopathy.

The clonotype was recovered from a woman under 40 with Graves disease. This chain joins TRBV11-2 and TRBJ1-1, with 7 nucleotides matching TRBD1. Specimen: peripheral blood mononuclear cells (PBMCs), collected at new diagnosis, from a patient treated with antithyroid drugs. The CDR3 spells CASSLDRRGTAMARGEAFF. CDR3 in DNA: TGTGCCAGCAGCTTAGATCGTAGGGGGACAGCCATGGCCAGAGGTGAAGCTTTCTTT.